The 17 T cell receptor beta chains below come from one sample, sequenced in a study of blood T cell repertoires in COVID-19. Sequencing used immunoSEQ multiplex PCR; TCRdb keeps in-frame clones, though not all of them. The data show 140,000 or so clones, with nearly 90% seen just once and around 1.9% held by the top ten. Sequenced input: peripheral blood. The origin of the receptors is a man aged 65-85 years with acute or convalescent COVID-19.

V and J are TRBV4-2 and TRBJ2-3; 10 bases match TRBD2. V lost 6 bases and J lost 4; bases outside the gene matches: 7. This CDR3 spans 15 amino acids. Per germline, CDR1 LGHNA and CDR2 YNFKEQ. As DNA, the CDR3 is TGTGCCAGCAGTCATAGCGGGGGGTGGTCAGATACGCAGTATTTT. It yields the protein CASSHSGGWSDTQYF.

The genes are TRBV18 and TRBJ2-5; TRBD2 matches at 10 bases. With 0 bases clipped from V and 4 bases from J, the junction kept 8 bases outside the gene matches. The CDR3 contains 17 residues. CDR1 KGHSH and CDR2 LQKENI come from the germline V gene. The CDR3 bases are TGTGCCAGCTCACCACCTCGGAAAGCGGGGGGGCCAGAGACCCAGTACTTC. Encoded protein: CASSPPRKAGGPETQYF.

The V gene is TRBV12-3 or TRBV12-4, the J gene TRBJ1-5; 8 nucleotides align to TRBD1. After removal of 5 bases from V and 7 bases from J, the junction contained 4 bases not matched to a gene. CDR3 size: 13 residues. Here the CDR3 DNA reads TGTGCCAGCAGTGGACAGGGAGGGCAGCCCCAGCATTTT. This translates into CASSGQGGQPQHF.

The chain joins TRBV6-6 to TRBJ2-3; 8 positions agree with TRBD2. Germline V gene sequence: CDR1 MNHNY, CDR2 SVGAGI (reference sequence). The CDR3 is made up of 12 amino acids. Trimming took 9 bases from V and 1 from J; bases not matched to a gene: 0. The CDR3, as DNA: TGTGCCAGTAGCGGGGGCACAGATACGCAGTATTTT. Encoded protein: CASSGGTDTQYF.

This sequence joins TRBV2 and TRBJ1-3; 7 nucleotides agree with TRBD1. The CDR3 loop spans 14 amino acids. Germline CDR1 SNHLY, CDR2 FYNNEI. V lost 8 bases and J lost 1; bases outside the gene matches: 5. The CDR3 bases are TGTGCCAGCGGCCTCAGGGGGTCTGGAAACACCATATATTTT. This gives the protein CASGLRGSGNTIYF.

V gene TRBV3-1 (or the pseudogene TRBV3-2) combines with J gene TRBJ1-6; no firm D call. The V end lost 1 base, the J end lost 7 bases, and 8 bases lay between the germline ends. Germline assignment: CDR1 LGHDT and CDR2 YNNKEL (reference sequence). The CDR3 consists of 14 residues. CDR3: CASSQAQRNSPLHF. In DNA form, the CDR3 reads TGTGCCAGCAGCCAAGCACAGAGAAATTCACCCCTCCACTTT.

The gene calls are TRBV4-1 and TRBJ2-1; 7 bases fit TRBD2. The CDR3 loop spans 16 amino acids. V lost 4 bases to trimming and J lost 0 bases; unmatched junction nucleotides: 6. Germline CDR1 and CDR2: MGHRA and YSYEKL. The CDR3 sequence is CASSPLGGGSYNEQFF. The CDR3 DNA follows: TGCGCCAGCAGCCCCTTGGGGGGGGGCTCCTACAATGAGCAGTTCTTC.

The rearrangement links TRBV6-5 to TRBJ1-2; 7 positions agree with TRBD1. The CDR3 totals 15 residues. V lost 4 bases, J lost 3 bases, and 8 bases stayed unmatched. Germline V CDR1 and CDR2: MNHEY, SVGAGI. CDR3 bases: TGTGCCAGCAGTTCGCCCGGGGACAGTCACTATGGCTACACCTTC. Translated, it gives CASSSPGDSHYGYTF.

J is TRBJ1-4 and V is TRBV9; 9 bases are shared with TRBD1. The CDR3 contains 15 residues. V lost 4 bases and J lost 7; bases outside the gene matches: 8. CDR1 is SGDLS, CDR2 YYNGEE, per germline. This CDR3 is CASSLRQGEGEKLFF. DNA of the CDR3: TGTGCCAGCAGCCTCCGACAGGGGGAAGGTGAAAAACTGTTTTTT.

The genes are TRBV5-6 and TRBJ1-4, with 7 bases matching TRBD1. Germline V lookup: CDR1 SGHDT, CDR2 YYEEEE. The J segment lost 13 bases and the V segment lost 0 bases, leaving 9 bases of the junction unmatched. The CDR3 sequence is 14 residues long. CDR3 nucleotide sequence: TGTGCCAGCAGCTTGGGAGGGGGCGGTCAAGGACTGTTTTTT. Translating it yields CASSLGGGGQGLFF.

The J gene is TRBJ2-2, the V gene TRBV2, with TRBD1 matching over 10 bases. Trimming took 6 bases from V and 6 from J; bases not matched to a gene: 7. This CDR3 is built from 15 residues. Per germline, CDR1 SNHLY and CDR2 FYNNEI. CDR3 region: CASSIRDRGPGELFF. Written as DNA, the CDR3 is TGTGCCAGCAGCATCCGGGACAGGGGACCCGGGGAGCTGTTTTTT.

The V and J genes are TRBV13 and TRBJ2-7; the match to TRBD1 covers 9 bases. CDR1 is PRHDT and CDR2 is FYEKMQ in the germline V gene (reference sequence). The J segment lost 7 bases and the V segment lost 5 bases, leaving 6 bases of the junction unmatched. The CDR3 runs to 13 residues. The CDR3 region has the DNA TGTGCCAGCAGCCTGGACAGGGGAGGAGAGCAGTACTTC. Protein: CASSLDRGGEQYF.

The rearrangement links TRBV7-9 to TRBJ1-1, with TRBD1 matching over 11 bases. The germline gives CDR1 SEHNR, CDR2 FQNEAQ (reference sequence). Losses at the gene ends were 2 bases for V and 0 bases for J; bases not matched to a gene: 11. This CDR3 contains 19 residues. The CDR3 sequence: CASSLSSGQGGRMNTEAFF. CDR3 DNA sequence: TGTGCCAGCAGCTTAAGCTCGGGACAGGGGGGAAGAATGAACACTGAAGCTTTCTTT.

The genes are TRBV3-1 (or the pseudogene TRBV3-2) and TRBJ1-5, with a weak D call TRBD1 (5 bases). V was trimmed by 4 bases and J by 0 bases, leaving 7 bases between them. The CDR3 covers 14 residues. Germline CDR1 LGHDT, CDR2 YNNKEL (reference sequence). Here the CDR3 reads CASSRQHSNQPQHF. CDR3 sequence (DNA): TGTGCCAGCAGCCGACAGCATAGCAATCAGCCCCAGCATTTT.

The V and J genes are TRBV7-9 and TRBJ1-4; no firm D call. The germline V and J ends were trimmed by 5 bases and 0 bases, with 10 bases remaining between them. Germline V gene sequence: CDR1 SEHNR, CDR2 FQNEAQ (reference sequence). CDR3 length: 15 amino acids. This chain's CDR3 is CASSPQAATNEKLFF. The CDR3 region has the DNA TGTGCCAGCAGCCCCCAGGCTGCAACTAATGAAAAACTGTTTTTT.

This chain joins TRBV7-2 and TRBJ1-1, with D possibly TRBD1 on 6 matching bases. V shed 0 bases and J shed 2 bases, with 10 bases lying between them. This CDR3 comprises 15 residues. Per germline, CDR1 SGHTA and CDR2 FQGNSA. The CDR3 nucleotides read TGTGCCAGCAGCTTAGCCCTGGACAGAAACACTGAAGCTTTCTTT. It translates to CASSLALDRNTEAFF.

The chain uses TRBV3-1 (or the pseudogene TRBV3-2) and TRBJ1-2; a weak D match, TRBD1 (5 bases). The CDR3 consists of 18 residues. Germline-derived CDR1 and CDR2 are LGHDT and YNNKEL (reference sequence). Trimming shortened V by 0 bases and J by 4 bases, and 21 bases separated the two germline ends. The CDR3 loop reads CASSQDRGRAIPSYGYTF. DNA for the CDR3: TGTGCCAGCAGCCAAGATCGCGGCAGGGCCATTCCGAGCTATGGCTACACCTTC.